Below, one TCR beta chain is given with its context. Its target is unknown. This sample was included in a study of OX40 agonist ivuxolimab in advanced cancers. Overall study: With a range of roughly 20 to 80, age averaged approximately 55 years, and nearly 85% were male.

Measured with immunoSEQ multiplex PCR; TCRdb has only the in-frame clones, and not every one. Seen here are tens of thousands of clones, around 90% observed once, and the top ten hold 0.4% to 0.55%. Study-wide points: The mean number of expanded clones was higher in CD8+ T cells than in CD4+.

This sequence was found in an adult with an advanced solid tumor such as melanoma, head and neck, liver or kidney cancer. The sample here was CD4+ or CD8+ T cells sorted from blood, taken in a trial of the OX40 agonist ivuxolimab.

The CDR3 bases are TGTGCCAGCAGCGTAGGGCTAGCGGGAGATACAGATACGCAGTATTTT. Its protein is CASSVGLAGDTDTQYF. The genes are TRBV9 and TRBJ2-3; 10 bases align to TRBD2. The CDR3 has 16 amino acids. CDR1 is SGDLS and CDR2 is YYNGEE in the germline V gene. V dropped 0 bases and J dropped 3; count of bases not matched to a gene: 4. Looking up the rest from reference TRBV9 and TRBJ2-3 gives the full variable domain: DSGVTQTPKHLITATGQRVTLRCSPRSGDLSVYWYQQSLDQGLQFLIQYYNGEERAKGNILERFSAQQFPDLHSELNLSSLELGDSALYFCASSVGLAGDTDTQYFGPGTRLTVL.